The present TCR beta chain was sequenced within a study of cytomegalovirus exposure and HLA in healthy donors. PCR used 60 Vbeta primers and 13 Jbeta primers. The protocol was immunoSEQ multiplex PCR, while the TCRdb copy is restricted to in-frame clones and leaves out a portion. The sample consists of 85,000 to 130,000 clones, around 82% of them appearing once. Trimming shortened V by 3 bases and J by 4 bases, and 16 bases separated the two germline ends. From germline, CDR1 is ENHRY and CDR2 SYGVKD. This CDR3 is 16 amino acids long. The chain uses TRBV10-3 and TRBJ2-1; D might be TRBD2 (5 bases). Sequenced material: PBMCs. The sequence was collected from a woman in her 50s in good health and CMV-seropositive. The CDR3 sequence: CAISDFTRGQYNEQFF. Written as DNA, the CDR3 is TGTGCCATCAGTGACTTTACCCGGGGTCAATACAATGAGCAGTTCTTC.